The 30 T cell receptor beta chains below were found in one sample sequenced in a study of PD-1 blockade in classical Hodgkin lymphoma. The time point here: cycle 4 day 1 (C4D1), after 5 to 7 weeks of nivolumab. Each patient experienced a relapse that followed autologous stem cell transplantation, and brentuximab vedotin exposure varied. Assay: immunoSEQ multiplex PCR; the TCRdb copy retains only in-frame clones and omits some. The sample holds approximately 49,000 clones; 80% are singletons and the top ten take 15% to 20%. Sequenced material: peripheral blood mononuclear cells (PBMCs), taken before the fourth cycle of nivolumab. These receptors came from a human donor with classical Hodgkin lymphoma.

This clone was detected a few times. V usage is TRBV18 and J usage is TRBJ1-5, with 7 bases fitting TRBD1. Germline CDR1 and CDR2: KGHSH and LQKENI. V shed 4 bases, J shed 3 bases, and the junction held 3 bases outside the gene matches. CDR3 length: 14 amino acids. The CDR3 is CASSLGQDNQPQHF. CDR3 coding DNA: TGTGCCAGCTCACTAGGACAGGACAATCAGCCCCAGCATTTT. Full variable domain (outside the CDR3, taken from reference TRBV18 and TRBJ1-5): NAGVMQNPRHLVRRRGQEARLRCSPMKGHSHVYWYRQLPEEGLKFMVYLQKENIIDESGMPKERFSAEFPKEGPSILRIQQVVRGDSAAYFCASSLGQDNQPQHFGDGTRLSIL.

The chain links TRBV30 to TRBJ1-2, with D uncertain. Trimming stripped 4 bases from V and 8 bases from J, with 11 bases between. The CDR3 spans 11 residues. Germline CDR1 and CDR2: GTSNPN and SVGIG (reference sequence). CDR3 residues: CAWNRPSGYTF. The CDR3 DNA follows: TGTGCCTGGAATAGACCGTCCGGCTACACCTTC.

The sample holds one count of this clone. This sequence joins TRBV5-1 and TRBJ1-2; no definite D call. V lost 4 bases, J lost 3 bases, and 13 bases lay in between. Per the germline V gene, CDR1 is SGHRS and CDR2 is YFSETQ. This CDR3 comprises 14 residues. CDR3 region: CASSVDIGDYGYTF. In DNA, the CDR3 is TGCGCCAGCAGCGTGGATATCGGGGACTATGGCTACACCTTC.

The V gene is TRBV5-4, the J gene TRBJ2-7; 8 positions match TRBD2. The V gene's germline CDR1 is SGHNT and CDR2 YYREEE (reference sequence). Unmatched junction bases numbered 14, after V lost 1 base and J lost 2 bases. This CDR3 is built from 18 residues. This chain's CDR3 is CASSLKPGLVAEAYEQYF. For the CDR3, the DNA is TGTGCCAGCAGCTTGAAACCGGGACTAGTAGCTGAGGCCTACGAGCAGTACTTC.

V gene TRBV30 combines with J gene TRBJ1-1, with D uncertain. Germline CDR1 is GTSNPN and CDR2 is SVGIG (reference sequence). Trimming shortened V by 2 bases and J by 1 base, and 8 bases separated the two germline ends. The CDR3 has 13 amino acids. The CDR3 loop reads CAWSKAENTEAFF. The CDR3 region has the DNA TGTGCCTGGAGTAAGGCGGAGAACACTGAAGCTTTCTTT.

The chain uses TRBV7-6 and TRBJ1-5, with D tentatively TRBD1 (5 bases). V was trimmed by 3 bases and J by 0 bases, leaving 9 bases between them. Germline loops: CDR1 SGHVS, CDR2 FNYEAQ. The CDR3 has 15 amino acids. This CDR3 is CASSLTADSNQPQHF. CDR3 DNA: TGTGCCAGCAGCTTGACAGCAGATAGCAATCAGCCCCAGCATTTT. The variable domain in full, completed from reference TRBV7-6 and TRBJ1-5, reads GAGVSQSPRYKVTKRGQDVALRCDPISGHVSLYWYRQALGQGPEFLTYFNYEAQQDKSGLPNDRFSAERPEGSISTLTIQRTEQRDSAMYRCASSLTADSNQPQHFGDGTRLSIL.

V is TRBV9 and J is TRBJ2-3; D may correspond to TRBD1 or TRBD2 (5 bases each). In germline, CDR1 is SGDLS, CDR2 YYNGEE. The CDR3 totals 17 residues. With 0 bases removed from V and 4 bases from J, the gap between germline ends came to 18 bases. CDR3 in amino acids: CASSVEVGRDLPDTQYF. The CDR3 DNA reads as TGTGCCAGCAGCGTAGAAGTGGGCAGGGACCTACCAGATACGCAGTATTTT.

The rearrangement joins TRBV7-2 to TRBJ2-1, with TRBD2 matching 8 bases. The CDR3 extends over 16 amino acids. Germline V gene lookup returns CDR1 SGHTA and CDR2 FQGNSA. After removal of 1 base from V and 4 bases from J, the junction contained 6 bases not matched to a gene. Here the CDR3 DNA reads TGTGCCAGCAGCTTAGATCTAGCGGGTGTTTACAATGAGCAGTTCTTC. This encodes CASSLDLAGVYNEQFF. The entire variable domain, with the rest obtained from reference TRBV7-2 and TRBJ2-1, is as follows: GAGVSQSPSNKVTEKGKDVELRCDPISGHTALYWYRQSLGQGLEFLIYFQGNSAPDKSGLPSDRFSAERTGGSVSTLTIQRTQQEDSAVYLCASSLDLAGVYNEQFFGPGTRLTVL.

The table lists this clone with a few counts. The V gene is TRBV28, the J gene TRBJ1-2; tentative D call: TRBD1 (6 bases). Germline V gives CDR1 MDHEN, CDR2 SYDVKM. The CDR3 is made up of 12 amino acids. The V gene lost 10 bases and the J gene lost 4 bases, with 13 bases spanning the gap. The DNA of the CDR3 is TGTGCCACCAAGGGGGATGGCTATGGCTACACCTTC. This sequence encodes CATKGDGYGYTF.

The chain links TRBV11-2 to TRBJ2-1, with TRBD2 matching over 8 bases. This CDR3 spans 14 amino acids. Germline trimming cut 5 bases from V and 14 bases from J; bases unmatched to any gene: 14. Germline-derived CDR1 and CDR2 are SGHAT and FQNNGV. The DNA of the CDR3 is TGTGCCAGCAGCCGAGGCAGCGGGAGTAAGGGAAAGTTCTTC. Amino acid sequence: CASSRGSGSKGKFF. Filled out from reference TRBV11-2 and TRBJ2-1, the complete variable domain reads EAGVAQSPRYKIIEKRQSVAFWCNPISGHATLYWYQQILGQGPKLLIQFQNNGVVDDSQLPKDRFSAERLKGVDSTLKIQPAKLEDSAVYLCASSRGSGSKGKFFGPGTRLTVL.

This chain connects TRBV6-9 to TRBJ2-1; TRBD2 might be the D (5 bases). The V gene lost 7 bases and the J gene lost 8 bases, with 18 bases spanning the gap. Germline V gene sequence: CDR1 MNHGY, CDR2 SVAAGI. This CDR3 has 14 residues. The CDR3 region has the DNA TGTGCCAGCACAGGAGCGGTCCCCAGAGATGAGCAGTTCTTC. Its protein product is CASTGAVPRDEQFF.

The CDR3 sequence is CATSREGSSYEQYF. CDR3 DNA: TGTGCCACCAGCAGAGAAGGTAGCTCCTACGAGCAGTACTTC. The chain links TRBV15 to TRBJ2-7; the D is unclear. This CDR3 is 14 amino acids long. CDR1 and CDR2 (germline): LNHNV, YYDKDF (reference sequence). Deletions cut 0 bases from V and 0 bases from J, with 6 bases between.

V gene TRBV29-1 combines with J gene TRBJ1-5, with TRBD1 identical over 8 bases. Germline V gene sequence: CDR1 SQVTM, CDR2 ANQGSEA. V lost 4 bases and J lost 6; bases outside the gene matches: 11. This CDR3 region has 15 residues. The CDR3 coding sequence is TGCAGCGTTGGGCCCGAGACAGGGGCCGGTCAGCCCCAGCATTTT. This sequence encodes CSVGPETGAGQPQHF.

The chain uses TRBV7-9 and TRBJ2-1, with a possible D match to TRBD1 (5 bases). With 5 bases removed from V and 0 bases from J, the gap between germline ends came to 17 bases. The CDR3 is 17 residues long. CDR1 and CDR2 (germline): SEHNR, FQNEAQ (reference sequence). This CDR3 is CASSPPGLMSSYNEQFF. The CDR3 DNA reads TGTGCCAGCAGCCCCCCAGGGCTCATGAGCTCCTACAATGAGCAGTTCTTC.

The rearrangement joins TRBV5-1 to TRBJ2-3; D call uncertain. Deletions cut 4 bases from V and 2 bases from J, with 8 bases between. This CDR3 has 13 residues. Germline V gene lookup returns CDR1 SGHRS and CDR2 YFSETQ. CDR3 region: CASSMGPTDTQYF. In DNA, the CDR3 is TGCGCCAGCAGCATGGGCCCCACAGATACGCAGTATTTT.

The chain joins TRBV6-4 to TRBJ2-4, with 11 bases fitting TRBD2. Germline CDR1 and CDR2: MRHNA and SNTAGT. With 7 bases clipped from V and 1 base from J, the junction kept 9 bases outside the gene matches. CDR3 size: 17 residues. The CDR3 DNA reads TGTGCCAGCACCGGACTAGCGGGCGTCATGGCCAAAAACATTCAGTACTTC. This encodes CASTGLAGVMAKNIQYF.

There are a few counts of this clone. The rearrangement uses TRBV19 and TRBJ1-2; tentative D call: TRBD1 (6 bases). Germline values: CDR1 LNHDA, CDR2 SQIVND (reference sequence). Trimming shortened V by 5 bases and J by 6 bases, and 13 bases separated the two germline ends. This CDR3 region has 13 residues. The CDR3 region is CASSYPGDDGYTF. The CDR3 DNA sequence: TGTGCCAGTAGTTACCCAGGGGATGATGGCTACACCTTC.

Only a few counts were recorded for this clone. The CDR3: CAWSIPWGSSYNEQFF. The CDR3 DNA follows: TGTGCCTGGAGTATCCCCTGGGGGAGTAGCTACAATGAGCAGTTCTTC. The chain uses TRBV30 and TRBJ2-1; D tentatively fits TRBD1 or TRBD2 (5 bases each). The V end was cut by 2 bases, the J end by 3 bases, with 17 bases between. The CDR3 spans 16 residues. CDR1 is GTSNPN and CDR2 is SVGIG in the germline V gene (reference sequence).

This clone was counted once. This chain links TRBV28 with TRBJ2-5; maybe TRBD2 (5 bases). The CDR3 sequence is 15 residues long. V gave up 5 bases and J gave up 2 bases, with 15 bases separating them. Germline V CDR1 and CDR2: MDHEN, SYDVKM. CDR3 nucleotides: TGTGCCAGCAGTCGTGAGCGGAGCTCTCAAGAGACCCAGTACTTC. It encodes CASSRERSSQETQYF.

J is TRBJ1-2 and V is TRBV19, with 11 bases identical to TRBD1. Germline loops: CDR1 LNHDA, CDR2 SQIVND (reference sequence). V lost 3 bases to trimming and J lost 8 bases; unmatched junction nucleotides: 14. The CDR3 extends over 17 amino acids. CDR3 DNA sequence: TGTGCCAGTAGTATTGTGAGGACAGGGGGCAACTCGCGAGGCTACACCTTC. Translated, it gives CASSIVRTGGNSRGYTF.

This rearrangement joins TRBV9 to TRBJ2-3, with D tentatively TRBD2 (5 bases). The CDR3 extends over 14 amino acids. Germline lookup yields CDR1 SGDLS and CDR2 YYNGEE. With 0 bases removed from V and 3 bases from J, the gap between germline ends came to 8 bases. CDR3 in DNA: TGTGCCAGCAGCGTAGTACCGGGAACAGATACGCAGTATTTT. It is translated as CASSVVPGTDTQYF.

This chain's CDR3 is CASSQDHISGNEQFF. In nucleotides, the CDR3 is TGCGCCAGCAGCCAAGATCACATCAGCGGCAATGAGCAGTTCTTC. The chain has TRBV4-3 and TRBJ2-1; the D gene is possibly TRBD2 (5 bases). The V end was cut by 0 bases, the J end by 6 bases, with 12 bases between. The CDR3 totals 15 residues. CDR1 is LGHNA and CDR2 is YSLEER in the germline V gene.

This chain uses TRBV5-4 with TRBJ2-3; D gene unclear. Germline V gives CDR1 SGHNT, CDR2 YYREEE (reference sequence). V gave up 4 bases and J gave up 1 base, with 13 bases separating them. This CDR3 has 15 residues. CDR3 residues: CASSTDPGGTDTQYF. The DNA of the CDR3 is TGTGCCAGCAGCACTGACCCTGGGGGCACAGATACGCAGTATTTT.

This chain uses TRBV7-6 with TRBJ1-2, with 7 bases identical to TRBD1. There are 13 residues in the CDR3. Germline loops: CDR1 SGHVS, CDR2 FNYEAQ. Losses at the gene ends were 4 bases for V and 8 bases for J; bases not matched to a gene: 7. The CDR3 DNA reads as TGTGCCAGCAGCTGGAGGGACAGTCGGGGCTACACCTTC. Its protein is CASSWRDSRGYTF.

On this clone: Mismatch with germline at one junction end may stem from a read error. V is TRBV5-6 and J is TRBJ1-2; no clear D gene. Germline V gives CDR1 SGHDT, CDR2 YYEEEE. CDR3 length: 12 residues. The CDR3 is CASSLEKLSRSF. The CDR3 coding sequence is TGTGCCAGCAGCTTGGAAAAACTTTCCCGGTCCTTC.

This chain joins TRBV7-9 and TRBJ2-7, with D possibly being TRBD2 (6 bases). The germline gives CDR1 SEHNR, CDR2 FQNEAQ (reference sequence). This CDR3 region has 14 residues. V lost 7 bases and J 4 bases, leaving 17 bases between the germline ends. The CDR3 nucleotides are TGTGCCAGCACCAGTGGCGAGGCGGGGTACGAGCAGTACTTC. This gives the protein CASTSGEAGYEQYF.

This clone was seen a handful of times. The chain uses TRBV2 and TRBJ1-6; tentatively, D is TRBD1 (6 bases). The CDR3 is made up of 15 amino acids. Trimming stripped 1 base from V and 4 bases from J, with 8 bases between. CDR1 and CDR2 from the germline V gene are SNHLY and FYNNEI. The DNA for the CDR3 is TGTGCCAGCAGTGAAGGGACAGCTTATAATTCACCCCTCCACTTT. Its protein product is CASSEGTAYNSPLHF.

This clone was counted only a few times. V and J are TRBV4-1 and TRBJ2-6; D not certain. Germline CDR1 reads MGHRA; CDR2 reads YSYEKL. Trimming left V 0 bases short and J 1 base short, with 10 bases between. The CDR3 totals 17 residues. The CDR3 sequence: CASSQEQVSSGANVLTF. The DNA for the CDR3 is TGCGCCAGCAGCCAAGAGCAGGTCTCATCTGGGGCCAACGTCCTGACTTTC.

The chain employs TRBV28 and TRBJ1-6; D is unclear. CDR1 is MDHEN, CDR2 SYDVKM, per germline. V lost 7 bases to trimming and J lost 9 bases, with 10 bases between them. The CDR3 totals 12 residues. CDR3 nucleotide sequence: TGTGCCAGCACCACCCCCTCTTCACCCCTCCACTTT. This sequence encodes CASTTPSSPLHF.

The genes are TRBV28 and TRBJ2-6, with D unresolved. The CDR3 consists of 14 residues. CDR1 MDHEN and CDR2 SYDVKM come from the germline V gene. Trimming took off 3 bases at V and 4 bases at J, with 7 bases between the two ends. CDR3 residues: CASSFFHGANVLTF. The CDR3, as DNA: TGTGCCAGCAGTTTTTTTCACGGGGCCAACGTCCTGACTTTC.